The entry below gives a single T cell receptor beta chain sequence along with its context. This receptor's antigen is unknown. Nothing much larger sits one base from this clone, and base qualities are not available. This entry is derived from a study of cytomegalovirus exposure and HLA in healthy donors (dated by TCRdb to between 2016 and 2019). Regarding the study in general: An earlier analysis of several hundred of the donors reported 250 to 300 Gb of sequence data and roughly 110 million unique TCR beta sequences from about 179 million T cells. Roughly 310 gigabases of sequencing data and tens of millions of unique TCR sequences were included in an early release covering about 700 HLA-typed donors. Of the 300 to 500 genotyped donors, roughly 76% were placed in the genetic ancestry cluster associated with self-reported Caucasian donors. The study aimed to test whether signatures of past pathogen exposure could be identified by cataloging public T cell receptors. Using immunosequencing, the study profiled T cell repertoires from roughly 650 subjects and related those repertoires to cytomegalovirus serostatus. Besides the first cohort of some 670 subjects, a separate validation cohort made up of 120 different subjects was used. To predict cytomegalovirus infection status, the study brought together high-throughput TCR immunosequencing, statistical association of individual TCRs with disease status, and machine learning. To study patterns of TCR occurrence, a later analysis re-analyzed previously published TCR beta repertoires from several hundred donors and added high-resolution HLA genotyping. The later analysis used no new phenotypic data to find candidate immune exposures, relying instead on TCR beta sequences and their occurrence across donors. An earlier analysis of several hundred of the donors applied high-throughput TCR beta sequencing to assess whether each TCR beta V gene segment acted as functional or pseudogenic. Donor age, sex, ethnicity and CMV serostatus were compiled alongside the repertoire data. A later genetic analysis took genome-wide SNP genotypes for about 60% of the roughly 670 donors and used that subset as a discovery cohort. All discovery cohort repertoires had been generated using a single sequencing platform. HLA typing included class I and class II loci at four-digit resolution. Typing coverage differed by locus: A, B, C, DRB1 and DQB1 were typed in about 620-630 donors, DQA1 in roughly 500, DPA1 in 600 to 610, and DPB1 in 400 to 490. Because of strong linkage in the cohort, roughly five DR-DQ haplotypes were treated as single units for association and clustering. On average, roughly 250,000 unique TCR beta nucleotide sequences were sequenced per donor among several hundred genotyped donors of the cohort, with roughly 20% of those sequences being non-productive.

V loses 4 bases at its end and J loses 5 bases; junction bases beyond the gene matches: 4. The CDR3 has 15 amino acids, counting the end cysteine and phenylalanine. This entry keeps only the CDR3 DNA: 45 bases, framed from base 1. CDR1 and CDR2 (SGHTA, FQGNSA) derive from the germline V gene. The cohort was made up of roughly 670 healthy bone marrow donors. All cohort members were sampled while nominally healthy, although unrecorded immune exposures were likely present. The donor was CMV seronegative and was included in the group of 352 seronegative cohort members. Each donor provided a peripheral blood sample, and peripheral blood mononuclear cells were used for TCR beta sequencing. The Qiagen DNeasy Blood Extraction Kit was used to extract genomic DNA from the blood cell samples. Broad study findings and their caveats: A few of the identified cytomegalovirus-associated TCR beta chains were confirmed in vitro to be specific for cytomegalovirus antigens. The earlier analysis of 587 of the donors excluded roughly 17 rarely observed V segments, including chromosome 9 orphons, because counts were too low. Broadly in line with IMGT annotations, most TCR beta V segments showed up in productive rearrangements about 90% or about 30% of the time in an earlier analysis of 587 of the donors. Cytomegalovirus status was reported to be diagnosed by the classifier with high specificity and sensitivity in both the original and validation cohorts. In this cohort, only TCR beta chains were sequenced, and detectable features were limited by the absence of alpha or paired-chain data. A cluster of highly shared sequence variants was judged likely to be a technical artifact of the sequencing pipeline. Some IMGT-functional V segments, including TRBV6-2 and TRBV6-3, could not be distinguished by the 87-base-pair reads and were therefore excluded. Specific HLA alleles were associated with over 15,000 TCR beta sequences at a false discovery rate of 0.05 in a later analysis. Most TCR sequences were observed very rarely across donors, whereas some public TCRs were present in many individuals. Because HLA typing was missing for some donors at each locus, association tests included only the typed subset. Correlated functional status among segregating V segments might be attributable to linkage disequilibrium, but an unknown experimental factor could not be ruled out. According to a later analysis, parvovirus B19, influenza, CMV and Epstein-Barr virus appeared linked to several top co-occurrence clusters. When HLA alleles, especially DR and DQ, strongly co-occurred, TCR associations were difficult to assign to individual alleles. A later analysis found that TCR association rates varied across HLA loci, with DRB1 alleles showing the most associated TCRs and HLA-C alleles the fewest. A total of 164 TCR beta chains were listed by the study as associated with cytomegalovirus. Compared with the approximately 700-donor mean, donors in an Asian-associated ancestry cluster had fewer N-insertions in productive TCRs, according to a later genetic analysis. V-gene and J-gene trimming of TCR beta chains was associated with a missense DCLRE1C variant in a later genetic analysis, and the association was replicated in an independent cohort. A later analysis found that most CMV-associated TCR beta chains appeared HLA-restricted, with HLA associations seemingly driven largely by CMV exposure. The authors suggested that the approach could potentially be generalized to other disease states and immunological phenotypes. A further reported finding was that TCR beta sequences accurately predicted the HLA-A and HLA-B alleles for most subjects in the first cohort. CMV serostatus was the only immune exposure information available for the cohort. A later analysis found that HLA-associated TCR beta chains were more clonally expanded and had lower generation probabilities than equally common non-associated chains. Roughly uniform sequencing depth across donors was assumed in presence/absence analyses, although this assumption may not hold.

The library was prepared using the immunoSEQ multiplex PCR assay. The multiplex PCR relied on a mix of 60 forward primers for TCR Vbeta segments and 13 reverse primers for TCR Jbeta segments. The CDR3 region of rearranged TCR beta genes was amplified from genomic DNA by a multiplex PCR assay. Amplified TCR beta libraries were sequenced as 87-base-pair reads on the Illumina HiSeq System. From the authors' description of their analysis: In a later analysis, roughly 80 million unique TCR beta chains were counted across the approximately 640 repertoires, and roughly 10 million of these chains were shared by at least two donors. A nearest-neighbor algorithm error-corrected the raw reads and collapsed the reads into unique sequences, merging closely related sequences to remove PCR and sequencing errors. Alignment of CDR3 sequences to IMGT reference sequences was used to assign V, D and J gene segments. Each retained sequence needed at least a six-nucleotide match to both a V gene segment and a J gene segment. A rearrangement was called productive if the CDR3 had no stop codons and remained in frame with V and J, and every other rearrangement was called non-productive. Following IMGT convention, CDR3 was defined as the stretch from the second conserved V-encoded cysteine to the conserved J-encoded phenylalanine. In an earlier analysis of more than 550 of the donors, sequences lacking an unambiguous match to a single V gene segment were excluded. In an earlier analysis of approximately 590 of the donors, a V segment was called functional when productive rearrangements were above 56.7%, and segregating when the standard deviation between donors exceeded 5%. A statistical classification framework was built for diagnosing cytomegalovirus status from the catalog of TCR beta chain sequences. A later analysis assigned V and J genes by comparing TCR nucleotide sequences with IMGT/GENE-DB human TR gene sequences. The TCRdist pipeline was used in a later analysis to assign CDR3 sequences and most-parsimonious VDJ recombination scenarios. In a later analysis, each TCR beta chain was defined by its CDR3 amino acid sequence together with its V-gene family, and reads without a unique V-gene family were excluded. As a way to deal with suspected cross-contamination and a sequencing artifact, a later analysis dropped 450 to 600 nucleotide sequences that were highly shared and had low generation probability. For each public chain, a later analysis derived a clonal expansion index from normalized ranks of inferred template counts within each repertoire. In a later analysis, generation probabilities were computed with a VDJ recombination model fitted to out-of-frame rearrangements, and the resulting probabilities were checked against IGoR. In a later analysis, hypergeometric tests were used to score TCR-TCR, TCR-HLA and TCR-CMV co-occurrence, with a repertoire-size bias correction applied to TCR pairs. To estimate false discovery rates, a later analysis permuted the HLA or CMV assignments 20 times. A later analysis grouped co-occurring TCRs with DBSCAN, adding TCRdist sequence similarity when clustering within HLA-allele-positive subsets. Repertoires with fewer than 30,000 or more than 120,000 public chains were left out of co-occurrence clustering, as were four to six repertoires with anomalous nucleotide sharing. TCRdb mirrors the immuneACCESS table, restricted to in-frame sequences. Some clones are absent from its copies; in checked studies, under half trace to an unresolved V gene, and the reason for the others is unknown. From that table come the V and J calls and clone size; the DNA was used to work out D and trimming. For this sample there are roughly 130,000 clones; about 83% appear just once. The ten largest clonotypes hold roughly 1.2% of the sample.

The sample was PBMCs. This TCR derives from a girl aged 2 to 10 in good health and CMV-seronegative. In this chain, TRBV7-2 is recombined with TRBJ2-1, with TRBD1 matching 11 junction bases. Here the CDR3 is given as CASSSRDRGNNEQFF. The DNA reads as follows: TGTGCCAGCAGCTCCCGGGACAGGGGGAACAATGAGCAGTTCTTC.